This TCR beta chain appears in the sequencing data of a study of response to subunit inactivated influenza vaccine. Study-level results: With each seasonal influenza vaccination, the authors suggested, few new T cells are recruited.

This clonotype has ten or more counts. Its antigen is still unknown. TCRdb re-called the RT-PCR reads with MiXCR, one entry per CDR3 protein. The sample has 430,000 or so distinct CDR3 sequences; approximately 11% are singletons. Germline values: CDR1 DFQATT, CDR2 SNEGSKA (reference sequence). V was clipped by 1 base and J by 0 bases, with 7 bases between them. This CDR3 contains 13 residues. The chain has TRBV20-1 and TRBJ2-7; D might be TRBD1 (6 bases). The TCR was taken from a man aged 50 to 59 who received an inactivated influenza vaccine. The sample here was PBMCs from blood, taken roughly 48 days after vaccination. The CDR3 nucleotides read TGCAGTGCTAGAGGGACAGCCTCCTACGAGCAGTACTTC. Amino acids: CSARGTASYEQYF.